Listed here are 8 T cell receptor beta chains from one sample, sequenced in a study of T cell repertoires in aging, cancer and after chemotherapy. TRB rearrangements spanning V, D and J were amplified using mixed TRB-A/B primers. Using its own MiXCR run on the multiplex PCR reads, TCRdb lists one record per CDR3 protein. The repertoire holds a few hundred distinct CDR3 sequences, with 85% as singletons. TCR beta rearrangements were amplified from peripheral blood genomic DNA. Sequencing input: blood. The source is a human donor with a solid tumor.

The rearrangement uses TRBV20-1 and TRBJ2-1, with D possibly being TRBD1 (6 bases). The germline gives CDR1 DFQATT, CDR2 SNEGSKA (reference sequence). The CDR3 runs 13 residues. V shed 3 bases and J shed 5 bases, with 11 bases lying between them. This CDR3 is CSARWTANNEQFF. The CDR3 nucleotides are TGCAGTGCTAGGTGGACAGCTAACAATGAGCAGTTCTTC.

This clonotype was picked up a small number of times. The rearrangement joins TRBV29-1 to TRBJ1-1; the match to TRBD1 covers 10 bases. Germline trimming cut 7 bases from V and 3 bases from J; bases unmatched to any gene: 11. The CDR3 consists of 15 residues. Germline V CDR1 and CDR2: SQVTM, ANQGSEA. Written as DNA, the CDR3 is TGCAGCGGCCGGAAAACCGGGACAGGGGACACTGAAGCTTTCTTT. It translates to CSGRKTGTGDTEAFF.

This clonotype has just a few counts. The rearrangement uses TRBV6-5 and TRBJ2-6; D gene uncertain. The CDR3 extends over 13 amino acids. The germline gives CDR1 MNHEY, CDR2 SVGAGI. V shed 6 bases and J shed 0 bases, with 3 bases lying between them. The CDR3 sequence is CASRSSGANVLTF. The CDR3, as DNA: TGTGCCAGCAGAAGCTCTGGGGCCAACGTCCTGACTTTC.

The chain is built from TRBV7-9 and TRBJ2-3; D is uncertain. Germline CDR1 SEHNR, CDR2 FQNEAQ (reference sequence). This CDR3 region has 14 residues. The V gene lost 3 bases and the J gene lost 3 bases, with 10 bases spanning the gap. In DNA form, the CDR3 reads TGTGCCAGCAGCTTTGAGGTTCGGACAGATACGCAGTATTTT. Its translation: CASSFEVRTDTQYF.

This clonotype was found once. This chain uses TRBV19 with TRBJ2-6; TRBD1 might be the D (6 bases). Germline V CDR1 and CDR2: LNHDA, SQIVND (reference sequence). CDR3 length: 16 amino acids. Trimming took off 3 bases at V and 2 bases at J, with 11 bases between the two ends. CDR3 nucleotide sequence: TGTGCCAGTAGTATCAGACAGGCGGCTGGGGCCAACGTCCTGACTTTC. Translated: CASSIRQAAGANVLTF.

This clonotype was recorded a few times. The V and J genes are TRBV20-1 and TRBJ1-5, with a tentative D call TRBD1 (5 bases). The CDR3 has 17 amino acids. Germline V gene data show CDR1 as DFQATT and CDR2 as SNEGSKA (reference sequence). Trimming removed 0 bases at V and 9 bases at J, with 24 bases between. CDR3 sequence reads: CSARDEETGTPYGPQHF. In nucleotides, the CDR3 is TGCAGTGCTAGAGATGAGGAAACCGGGACGCCGTACGGGCCCCAGCATTTT.

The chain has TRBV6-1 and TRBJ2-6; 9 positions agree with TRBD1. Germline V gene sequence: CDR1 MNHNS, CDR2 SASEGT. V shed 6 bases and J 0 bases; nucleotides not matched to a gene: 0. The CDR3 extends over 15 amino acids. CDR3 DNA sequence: TGTGCCAGCAGGACAGGGGGCTCTGGGGCCAACGTCCTGACTTTC. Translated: CASRTGGSGANVLTF.

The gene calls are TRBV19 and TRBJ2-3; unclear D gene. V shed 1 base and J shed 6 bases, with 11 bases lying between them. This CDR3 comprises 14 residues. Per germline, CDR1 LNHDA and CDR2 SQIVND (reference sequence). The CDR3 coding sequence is TGTGCCAGTAGTATAGGACCCCGGCCCGATACGCAGTATTTT. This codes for CASSIGPRPDTQYF.